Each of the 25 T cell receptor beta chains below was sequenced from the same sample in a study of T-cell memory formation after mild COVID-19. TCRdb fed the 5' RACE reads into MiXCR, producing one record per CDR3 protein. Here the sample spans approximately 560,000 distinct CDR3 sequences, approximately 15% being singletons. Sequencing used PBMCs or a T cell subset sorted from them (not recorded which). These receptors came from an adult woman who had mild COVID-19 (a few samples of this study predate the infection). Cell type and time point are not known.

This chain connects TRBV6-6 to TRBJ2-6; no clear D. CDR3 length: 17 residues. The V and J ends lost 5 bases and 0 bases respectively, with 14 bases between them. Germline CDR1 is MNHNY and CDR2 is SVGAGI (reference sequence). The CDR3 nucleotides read TGTGCCAGCAGTCAGTGGTCCAGTTTCTCTGGGGCCAACGTCCTGACTTTC. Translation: CASSQWSSFSGANVLTF.

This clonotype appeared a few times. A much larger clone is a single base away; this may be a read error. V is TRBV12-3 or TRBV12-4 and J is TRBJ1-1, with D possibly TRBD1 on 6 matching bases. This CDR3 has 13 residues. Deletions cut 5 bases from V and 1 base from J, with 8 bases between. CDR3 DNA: TGTGCCAGCAGTGGGACACCGAACACTGAAGCTTTCTTT. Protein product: CASSGTPNTEAFF.

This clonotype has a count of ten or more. The DNA for the CDR3 is TGTGCCAGCAGCTTAGGAACGGCAGGCCGGAGCTCCTACGAGCAGTACTTC. Residues: CASSLGTAGRSSYEQYF. This rearrangement joins TRBV7-6 to TRBJ2-7; D not certain. The CDR3 contains 17 residues. The germline V gene has CDR1 SGHVS and CDR2 FNYEAQ. V was trimmed by 1 base and J by 0 bases, leaving 16 bases between them. Variable domain in full (rest from reference TRBV7-6 and TRBJ2-7): GAGVSQSPRYKVTKRGQDVALRCDPISGHVSLYWYRQALGQGPEFLTYFNYEAQQDKSGLPNDRFSAERPEGSISTLTIQRTEQRDSAMYRCASSLGTAGRSSYEQYFGPGTRLTVT.

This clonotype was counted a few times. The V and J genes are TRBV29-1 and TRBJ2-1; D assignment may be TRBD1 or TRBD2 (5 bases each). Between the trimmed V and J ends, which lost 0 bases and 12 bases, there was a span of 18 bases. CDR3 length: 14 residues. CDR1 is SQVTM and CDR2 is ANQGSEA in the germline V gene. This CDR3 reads CSVEDRIVGVGQFF. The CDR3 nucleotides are TGCAGCGTTGAAGACCGGATAGTGGGGGTCGGGCAGTTCTTC.

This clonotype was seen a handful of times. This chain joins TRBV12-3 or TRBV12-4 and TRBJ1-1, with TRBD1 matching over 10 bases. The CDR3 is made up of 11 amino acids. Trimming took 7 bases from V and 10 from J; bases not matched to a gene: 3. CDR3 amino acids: CASKRTGGAFF. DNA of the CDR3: TGTGCCAGCAAACGGACAGGGGGAGCTTTCTTT.

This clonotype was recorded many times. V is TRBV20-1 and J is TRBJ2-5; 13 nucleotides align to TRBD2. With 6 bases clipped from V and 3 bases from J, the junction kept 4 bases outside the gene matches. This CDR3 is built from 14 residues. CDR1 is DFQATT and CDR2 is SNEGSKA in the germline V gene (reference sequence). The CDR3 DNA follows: TGCAGTGCGGATGGACTAGCGGGGGAAGAGACCCAGTACTTC. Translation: CSADGLAGEETQYF.

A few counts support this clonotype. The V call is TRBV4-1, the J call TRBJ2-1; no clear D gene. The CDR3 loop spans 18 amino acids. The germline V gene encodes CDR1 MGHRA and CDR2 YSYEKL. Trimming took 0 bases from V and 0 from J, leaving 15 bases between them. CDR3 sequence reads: CASSQEVGHLSSYNEQFF. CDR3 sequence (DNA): TGCGCCAGCAGCCAAGAAGTCGGTCACTTGAGCTCCTACAATGAGCAGTTCTTC.

The CDR3 sequence: CATSRDLKEGGYTF. The CDR3 nucleotides read TGTGCCACCAGCAGAGATCTGAAGGAGGGAGGCTACACCTTC. This chain links TRBV15 with TRBJ1-2; D call uncertain. The CDR3 consists of 14 residues. The germline V gene encodes CDR1 LNHNV and CDR2 YYDKDF (reference sequence). The V end lost 0 bases, the J end lost 8 bases, and 13 bases lay between the germline ends. The full variable domain, in which reference TRBV15 and TRBJ1-2 provide the parts outside the CDR3, is DAMVIQNPRYQVTQFGKPVTLSCSQTLNHNVMYWYQQKSSQAPKLLFHYYDKDFNNEADTPDNFQSRRPNTSFCFLDIRSPGLGDTAMYLCATSRDLKEGGYTFGSGTRLTVV.

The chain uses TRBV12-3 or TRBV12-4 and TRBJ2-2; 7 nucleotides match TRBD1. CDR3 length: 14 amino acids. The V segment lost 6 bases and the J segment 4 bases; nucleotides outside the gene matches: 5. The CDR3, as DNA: TGTGCCAGCAGAAAATCAGGGGGCACCGGGGAGCTGTTTTTT. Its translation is CASRKSGGTGELFF.

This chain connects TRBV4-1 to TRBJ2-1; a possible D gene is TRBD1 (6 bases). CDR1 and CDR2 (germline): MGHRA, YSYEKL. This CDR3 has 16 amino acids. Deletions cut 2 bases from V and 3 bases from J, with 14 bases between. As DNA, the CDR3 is TGCGCCAGCAGCCAACCCGCCCGGGACATCTACAATGAGCAGTTCTTC. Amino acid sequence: CASSQPARDIYNEQFF.

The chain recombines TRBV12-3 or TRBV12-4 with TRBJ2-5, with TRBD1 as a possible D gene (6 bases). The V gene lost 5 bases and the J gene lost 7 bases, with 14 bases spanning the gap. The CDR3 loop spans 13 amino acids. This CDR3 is CASSPTGLGTQYF. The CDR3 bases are TGTGCCAGCAGTCCTACAGGGCTCGGGACCCAGTACTTC.

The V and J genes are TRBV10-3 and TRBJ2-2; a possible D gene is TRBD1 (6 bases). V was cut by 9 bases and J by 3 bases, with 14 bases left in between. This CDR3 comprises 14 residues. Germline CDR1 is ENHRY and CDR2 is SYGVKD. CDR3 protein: CAIRDPGDTGELFF. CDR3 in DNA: TGTGCCATACGGGACCCAGGGGACACCGGGGAGCTGTTTTTT.

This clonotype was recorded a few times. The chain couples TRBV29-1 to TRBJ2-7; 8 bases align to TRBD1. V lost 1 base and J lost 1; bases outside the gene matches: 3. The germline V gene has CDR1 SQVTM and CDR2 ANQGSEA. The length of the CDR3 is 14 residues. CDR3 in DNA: TGCAGCGTTGAAGGGAACAGGGGGTCCTACGAGCAGTACTTC. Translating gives CSVEGNRGSYEQYF.

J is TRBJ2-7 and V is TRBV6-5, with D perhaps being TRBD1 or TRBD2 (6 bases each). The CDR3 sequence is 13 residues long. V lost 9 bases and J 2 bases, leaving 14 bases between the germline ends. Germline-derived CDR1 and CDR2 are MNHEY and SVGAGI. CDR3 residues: CASQAGHTYEQYF. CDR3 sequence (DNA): TGTGCCAGTCAGGCGGGACACACCTACGAGCAGTACTTC.

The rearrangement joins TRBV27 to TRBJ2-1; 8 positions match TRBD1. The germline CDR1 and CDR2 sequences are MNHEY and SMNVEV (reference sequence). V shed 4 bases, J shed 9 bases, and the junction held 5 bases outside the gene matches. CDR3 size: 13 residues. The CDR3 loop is CASSSLDRVEQFF. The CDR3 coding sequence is TGTGCCAGCAGTTCCTTGGACAGGGTTGAGCAGTTCTTC.

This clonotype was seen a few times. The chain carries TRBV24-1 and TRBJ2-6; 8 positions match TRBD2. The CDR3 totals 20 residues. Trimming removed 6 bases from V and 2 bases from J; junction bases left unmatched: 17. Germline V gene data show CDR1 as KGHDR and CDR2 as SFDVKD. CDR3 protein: CATSPRGGRVLGTGANVLTF. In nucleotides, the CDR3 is TGTGCCACCAGTCCCCGGGGGGGGCGAGTTCTGGGGACTGGGGCCAACGTCCTGACTTTC.

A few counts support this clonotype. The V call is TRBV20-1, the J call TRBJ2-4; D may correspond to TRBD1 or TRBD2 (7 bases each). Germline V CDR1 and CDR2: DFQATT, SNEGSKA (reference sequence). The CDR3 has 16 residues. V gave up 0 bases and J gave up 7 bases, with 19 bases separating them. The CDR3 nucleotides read TGCAGTGCTAGAGATCAGGGGGGAGGGCCGCGGAACATTCAGTACTTC. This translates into CSARDQGGGPRNIQYF.

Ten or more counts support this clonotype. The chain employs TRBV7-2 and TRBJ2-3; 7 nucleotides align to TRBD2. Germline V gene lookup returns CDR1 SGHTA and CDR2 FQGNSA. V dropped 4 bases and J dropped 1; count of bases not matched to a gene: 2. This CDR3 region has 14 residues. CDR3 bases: TGTGCCAGCAGCTCCGCGGGAGGCACAGATACGCAGTATTTT. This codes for CASSSAGGTDTQYF.

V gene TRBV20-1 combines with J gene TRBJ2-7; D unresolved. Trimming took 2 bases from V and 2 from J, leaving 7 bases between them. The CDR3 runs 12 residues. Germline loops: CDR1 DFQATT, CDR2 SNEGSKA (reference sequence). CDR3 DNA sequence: TGCAGTGCTAGAATCCAGCCCTACGAGCAGTACTTC. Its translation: CSARIQPYEQYF.

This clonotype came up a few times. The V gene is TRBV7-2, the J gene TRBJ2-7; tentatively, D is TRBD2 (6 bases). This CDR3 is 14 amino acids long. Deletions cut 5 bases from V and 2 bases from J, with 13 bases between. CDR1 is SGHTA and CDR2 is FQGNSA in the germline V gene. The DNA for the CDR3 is TGTGCCAGCAGCCACGCGGGGAGTCCCTACGAGCAGTACTTC. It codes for CASSHAGSPYEQYF.

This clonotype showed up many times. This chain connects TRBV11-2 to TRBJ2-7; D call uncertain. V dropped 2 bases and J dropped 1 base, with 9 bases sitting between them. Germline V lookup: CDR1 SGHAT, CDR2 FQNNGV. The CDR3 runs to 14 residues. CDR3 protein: CASSLRAPSYEQYF. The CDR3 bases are TGTGCCAGCAGCTTACGTGCCCCTTCCTACGAGCAGTACTTC.

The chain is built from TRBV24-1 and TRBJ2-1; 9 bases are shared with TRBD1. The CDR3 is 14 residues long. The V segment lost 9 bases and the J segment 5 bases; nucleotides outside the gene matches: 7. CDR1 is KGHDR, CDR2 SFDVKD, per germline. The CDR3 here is CATVAQGANNEQFF. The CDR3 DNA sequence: TGTGCCACCGTGGCACAGGGGGCGAACAATGAGCAGTTCTTC.

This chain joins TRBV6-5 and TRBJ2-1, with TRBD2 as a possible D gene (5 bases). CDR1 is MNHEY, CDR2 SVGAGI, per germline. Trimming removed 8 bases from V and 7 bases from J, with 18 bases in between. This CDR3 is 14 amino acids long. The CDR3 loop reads CASQDGVARNEQFF. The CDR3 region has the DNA TGTGCCAGCCAAGACGGGGTAGCTCGGAATGAGCAGTTCTTC.

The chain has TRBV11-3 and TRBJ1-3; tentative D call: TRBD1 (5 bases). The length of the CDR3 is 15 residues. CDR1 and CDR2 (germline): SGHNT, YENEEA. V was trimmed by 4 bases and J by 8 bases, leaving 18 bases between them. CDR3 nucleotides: TGTGCCAGCAGCTGGAGCCGGGACGCAGAAGACACCATATATTTT. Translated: CASSWSRDAEDTIYF.

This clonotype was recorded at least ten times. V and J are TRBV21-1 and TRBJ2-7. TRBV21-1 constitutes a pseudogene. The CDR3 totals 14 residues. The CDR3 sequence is CASSTPGRLYEQYF. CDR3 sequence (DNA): TGTGCCAGCAGCACCCCAGGGAGACTCTACGAGCAGTACTTC.